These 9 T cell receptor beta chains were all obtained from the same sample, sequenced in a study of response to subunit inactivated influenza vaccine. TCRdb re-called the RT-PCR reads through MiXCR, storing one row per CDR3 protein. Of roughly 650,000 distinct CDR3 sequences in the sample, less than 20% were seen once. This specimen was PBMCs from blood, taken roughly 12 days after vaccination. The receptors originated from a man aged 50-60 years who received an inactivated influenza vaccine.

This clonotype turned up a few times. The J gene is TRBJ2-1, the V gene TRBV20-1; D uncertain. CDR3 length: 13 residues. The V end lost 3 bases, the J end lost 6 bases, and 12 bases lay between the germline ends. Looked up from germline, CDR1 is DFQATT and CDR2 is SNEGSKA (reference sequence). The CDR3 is CSASPSALNEQFF. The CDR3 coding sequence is TGCAGTGCTAGTCCCAGCGCGCTCAATGAGCAGTTCTTC.

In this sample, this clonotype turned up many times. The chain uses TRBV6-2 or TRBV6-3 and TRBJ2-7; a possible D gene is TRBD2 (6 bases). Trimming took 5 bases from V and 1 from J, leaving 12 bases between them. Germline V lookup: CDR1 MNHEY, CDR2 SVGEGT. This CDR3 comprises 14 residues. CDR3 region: CASSPGLSSYEQYF. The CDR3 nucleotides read TGTGCCAGCAGTCCCGGACTATCTTCCTACGAGCAGTACTTC.

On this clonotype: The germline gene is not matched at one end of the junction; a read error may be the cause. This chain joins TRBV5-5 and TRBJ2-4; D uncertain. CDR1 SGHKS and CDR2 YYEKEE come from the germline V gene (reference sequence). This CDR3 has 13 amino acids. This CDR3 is CASSLGRSSLWDF. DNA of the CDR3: TGTGCCAGCAGCTTAGGTCGGAGTTCGCTTTGGGACTTC.

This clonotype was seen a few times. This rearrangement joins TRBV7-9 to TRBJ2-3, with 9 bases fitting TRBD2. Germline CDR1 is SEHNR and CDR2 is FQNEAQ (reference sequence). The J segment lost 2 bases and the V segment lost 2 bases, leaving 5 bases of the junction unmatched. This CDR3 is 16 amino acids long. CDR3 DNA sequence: TGTGCCAGCAGCTTATGGCGGGGGGGATACACAGATACGCAGTATTTT. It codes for CASSLWRGGYTDTQYF.

CDR3 region: CASSITAASTDTQYF. DNA for the CDR3: TGTGCCAGTAGTATCACAGCGGCTAGCACAGATACGCAGTATTTT. The V gene is TRBV19, the J gene TRBJ2-3; maybe TRBD2 (5 bases). The CDR3 contains 15 residues. V was clipped by 3 bases and J by 0 bases, with 10 bases between them. Germline CDR1 reads LNHDA; CDR2 reads SQIVND (reference sequence).

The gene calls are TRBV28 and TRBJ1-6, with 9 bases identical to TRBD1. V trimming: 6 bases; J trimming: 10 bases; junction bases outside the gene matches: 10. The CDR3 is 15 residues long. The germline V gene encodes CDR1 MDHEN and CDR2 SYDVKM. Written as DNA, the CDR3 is TGTGCCAGCAGCCTGGAGACGACAGGGGGATCACCCCTCCACTTT. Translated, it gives CASSLETTGGSPLHF.

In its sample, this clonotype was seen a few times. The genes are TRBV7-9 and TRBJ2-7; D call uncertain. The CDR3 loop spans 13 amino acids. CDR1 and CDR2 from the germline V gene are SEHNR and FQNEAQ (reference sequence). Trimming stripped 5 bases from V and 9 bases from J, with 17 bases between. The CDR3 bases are TGTGCCAGCAGCCCCACCTCGTTATTGGGGCAGTACTTC. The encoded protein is CASSPTSLLGQYF.

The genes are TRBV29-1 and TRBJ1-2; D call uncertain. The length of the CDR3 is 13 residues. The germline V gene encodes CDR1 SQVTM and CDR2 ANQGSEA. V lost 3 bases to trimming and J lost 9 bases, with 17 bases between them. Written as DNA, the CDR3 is TGCAGCGTTGAGATTTCCGCAGAGACGAGCTACACCTTC. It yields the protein CSVEISAETSYTF.

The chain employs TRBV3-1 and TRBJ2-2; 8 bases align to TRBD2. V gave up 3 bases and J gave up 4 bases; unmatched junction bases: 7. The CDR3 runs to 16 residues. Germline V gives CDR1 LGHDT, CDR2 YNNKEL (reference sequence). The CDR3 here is CASSHAGGASTGELFF. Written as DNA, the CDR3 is TGTGCCAGCAGCCACGCCGGGGGGGCGAGCACCGGGGAGCTGTTTTTT.